The rows below give T cell receptor beta chains drawn from one sample of a study of cytomegalovirus exposure and HLA in healthy donors. Using immunoSEQ multiplex PCR, the repertoire was profiled, and TCRdb retains in-frame clones only, with some absent. The data show some 140,000 clones, around 72% seen once. Sequencing was carried out using PBMCs. These receptors came from a woman between 40 and 55 years old in good health and CMV-seronegative. Each CDR3 is given with its conserved first and last residue. The D gene is left open where the match is weak. Clone size is not always given. Where it is, it says once, few, many or a class for expanded clones.

d_call	clone_size	v_call	j_call	cdr3_nt	cdr3_aa
-	-	TRBV2	TRBJ1-2	TGTGCCAGCACGGGAAGGGAGGACTATGGCTACACCTTC	CASTGREDYGYTF
-	-	TRBV18	TRBJ1-1	TGTGCCAGCTCACCACAAGCGAACACTGAAGCTTTCTTT	CASSPQANTEAFF
TRBD1	-	TRBV7-8	TRBJ2-1	TGTGCCAGCAGGATGGACAGGGGTTCCTACAATGAGCAGTTCTTC	CASRMDRGSYNEQFF
TRBD2	-	TRBV5-4	TRBJ2-5	TGTGCCAGCAGCTTGGGGCGTCCGGGACTAGCGGACCTCGGGGAGACCCAGTACTTC	CASSLGRPGLADLGETQYF
-	-	TRBV6-6	TRBJ2-4	-	CASSTSGIQYF
TRBD1	-	TRBV11-1	TRBJ1-1	TGTGCCAGCAGCAAAGAGGAGCAGGGGGCCGCTGAAGCTTTCTTT	CASSKEEQGAAEAFF
-	few	TRBV6-1	TRBJ1-4	TGTGCCAGCAGTGGAATTTCTGTGAGAGGGTCTAATGAAAAACTGTTTTTT	CASSGISVRGSNEKLFF
-	once	TRBV5-5	TRBJ1-4	TGTGCCAGCAGCTTTCCTACTAATGAAAAACTGTTTTTT	CASSFPTNEKLFF
TRBD1	-	TRBV28	TRBJ1-5	TGTGCCAGCAGTCAAGCCCGGGACAGGGGGCGTCAGCCCCAGCATTTT	CASSQARDRGRQPQHF
TRBD1	-	TRBV11-2	TRBJ1-1	TGTGCCAGCAGCCTGGACAGGGAGACCACTGAAGCTTTCTTT	CASSLDRETTEAFF
TRBD1	-	TRBV28	TRBJ1-4	TGTGCCACACAACCACCAGGGGGAGGTTTGGGTGAAAAACTGTTTTTT	CATQPPGGGLGEKLFF
TRBD1	-	TRBV5-6	TRBJ2-7	TGTGCCAGCAGCTTTCGCCCAGGGGGTCAATACGAGCAGTACTTC	CASSFRPGGQYEQYF
TRBD1	-	TRBV25-1	TRBJ2-7	TGTGCCAGCAGTGAGAGGGGGCCCCCCTACGAGCAGTACTTC	CASSERGPPYEQYF
-	-	TRBV10-3	TRBJ1-1	TGTGCCATCAGTGATGGGGGGGGAGAAACTGAAGCTTTCTTT	CAISDGGGETEAFF
-	-	TRBV4-2	TRBJ2-1	TGTGCCAGCAGCCGCGACGGGGTCAGCTCCTACAATGAGCAGTTCTTC	CASSRDGVSSYNEQFF
TRBD1	-	TRBV7-9	TRBJ2-5	TGTGCCAGCAGCTTAGCGGTGACAGGGGGCCCTCAAGAGACCCAGTACTTC	CASSLAVTGGPQETQYF
TRBD2	-	TRBV19	TRBJ2-1	TGTGCCAGTAGTATAGAGGGGTTCGGGGGGGCCAATGAGCAGTTCTTC	CASSIEGFGGANEQFF
-	-	TRBV5-1	TRBJ1-1	TGCGCCAGCAGCTACACAGTTACGAACACTGAAGCTTTCTTT	CASSYTVTNTEAFF
-	few	TRBV7-9	TRBJ2-2	TGTGCCAGCAGCTTAGGCGCGACCGGGGAGCTGTTTTTT	CASSLGATGELFF
-	-	TRBV13	TRBJ1-1	TGTGCCAGCAGACTTGTCATGAACACTGAAGCTTTCTTT	CASRLVMNTEAFF
-	-	TRBV10-3	TRBJ1-6	TGTGCCATCAGTGACAGACGAGATAGCTCACCCCTCCACTTT	CAISDRRDSSPLHF
TRBD2	once	TRBV2	TRBJ2-3	TGTGCCAGCAGTGAAGCCACTAGCGGGGGGGTTGTGCAGTATTTT	CASSEATSGGVVQYF
TRBD1	few	TRBV7-3	TRBJ1-1	TGTGCCAGCAGCTCGGCGGGACAGGGTTTGGCTTTCTTT	CASSSAGQGLAFF
TRBD1	-	TRBV5-4	TRBJ2-2	TGTGCCAGCAGCTTGGGGGTGGACAGGGCCGGGGAGCTGTTTTTT	CASSLGVDRAGELFF
TRBD2	-	TRBV9	TRBJ2-1	TGTGCCAGCAGCTCCGGGACTAGCGGGGGTTACAATGAGCAGTTCTTC	CASSSGTSGGYNEQFF
-	-	TRBV28	TRBJ1-1	TGTGCCAGCAGTTCCTGGGACAAAGCTCTGAACACTGAAGCTTTCTTT	CASSSWDKALNTEAFF
TRBD2	medium-sized	TRBV4-1	TRBJ2-3	TGCGCCAGCAGCCTAGCGGGGGGTCCAGATACGCAGTATTTT	CASSLAGGPDTQYF
TRBD2	-	TRBV2	TRBJ2-1	TGTGCCAGCAGTGACGCTAGCGGGGGGGTATACAATGAGCAGTTCTTC	CASSDASGGVYNEQFF
-	few	TRBV5-8	TRBJ2-1	TGTGCCAGCAGCTTGATCTTAAGAGAAAATGAGCAGTTCTTC	CASSLILRENEQFF
-	-	TRBV5-4	TRBJ2-7	TGTGCCAGCAGCTTGTATGCAGGTAAAACCTACGAGCAGTACTTC	CASSLYAGKTYEQYF
-	once	TRBV5-5	TRBJ1-5	TGTGCCAGCAGCTTTACAGACAATCAGCCCCAGCATTTT	CASSFTDNQPQHF
TRBD1	-	TRBV27	TRBJ1-2	TGTGCCAGCAGATACAGGGGGAAGCTGGATGGCTACACCTTC	CASRYRGKLDGYTF
-	-	TRBV19	TRBJ2-7	TGTGCCAGTAAGGCAAGCGGGCACTACGAGCAGTACTTC	CASKASGHYEQYF
-	few	TRBV6-5	TRBJ1-1	TGTGCCAGCAGCCCCAGGGTAGGCACTGAAGCTTTCTTT	CASSPRVGTEAFF
TRBD1	-	TRBV7-3	TRBJ2-3	TGTGCCAGCAGCTTAACAGGGGACAGTCTAGGCACAGATACGCAGTATTTT	CASSLTGDSLGTDTQYF
-	-	TRBV4-1	TRBJ1-5	TGCGCCAGCAGCTGGGGGCCACAGGGAGATCAGCCCCAGCATTTT	CASSWGPQGDQPQHF
-	-	TRBV6-5	TRBJ1-1	TGTGCCAGCAGTTCAGTGAACACTGAAGCTTTCTTT	CASSSVNTEAFF
TRBD1	-	TRBV10-2	TRBJ1-5	TGCGCCAGCAGCTCCCGGGACAGTTTAAATCAGCCCCAGCATTTT	CASSSRDSLNQPQHF
TRBD1	few	TRBV27	TRBJ2-5	TGTGCCAGCAGCCTAAGACAGGGGGCGGTGGGGACCCAGTACTTC	CASSLRQGAVGTQYF
TRBD1	few	TRBV5-1	TRBJ2-1	TGCGCCAGCAGCTTGGAAGGGGCAGGGGGATGGTACAATGAGCAGTTCTTC	CASSLEGAGGWYNEQFF